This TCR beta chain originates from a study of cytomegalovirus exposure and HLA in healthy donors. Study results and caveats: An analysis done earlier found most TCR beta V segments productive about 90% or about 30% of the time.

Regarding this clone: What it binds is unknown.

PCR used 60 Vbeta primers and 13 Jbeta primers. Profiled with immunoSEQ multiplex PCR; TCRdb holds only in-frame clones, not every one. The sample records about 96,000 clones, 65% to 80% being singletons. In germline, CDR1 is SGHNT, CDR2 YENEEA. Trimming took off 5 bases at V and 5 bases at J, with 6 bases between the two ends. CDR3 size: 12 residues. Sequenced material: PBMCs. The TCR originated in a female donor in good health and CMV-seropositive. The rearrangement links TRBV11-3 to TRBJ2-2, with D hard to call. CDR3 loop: CASSPSTGELFF. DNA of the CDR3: TGTGCCAGCAGCCCGAGTACCGGGGAGCTGTTTTTT.